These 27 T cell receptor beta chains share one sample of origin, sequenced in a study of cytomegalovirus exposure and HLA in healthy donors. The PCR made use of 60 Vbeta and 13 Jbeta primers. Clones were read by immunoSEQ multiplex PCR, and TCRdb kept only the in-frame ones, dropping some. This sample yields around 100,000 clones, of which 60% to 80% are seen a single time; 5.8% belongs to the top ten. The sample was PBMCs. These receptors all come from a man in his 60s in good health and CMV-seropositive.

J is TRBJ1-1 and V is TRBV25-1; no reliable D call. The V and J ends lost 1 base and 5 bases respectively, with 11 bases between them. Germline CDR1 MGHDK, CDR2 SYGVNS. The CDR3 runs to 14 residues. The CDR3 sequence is CASSELGRMTEAFF. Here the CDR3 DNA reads TGTGCCAGCAGTGAATTGGGGAGAATGACTGAAGCTTTCTTT.

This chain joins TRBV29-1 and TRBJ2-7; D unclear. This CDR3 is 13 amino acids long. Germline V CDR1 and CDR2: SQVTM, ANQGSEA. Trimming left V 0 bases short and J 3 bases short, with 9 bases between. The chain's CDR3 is CSVEDLPGYEQYF. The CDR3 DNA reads TGCAGCGTTGAAGATCTTCCCGGCTACGAGCAGTACTTC.

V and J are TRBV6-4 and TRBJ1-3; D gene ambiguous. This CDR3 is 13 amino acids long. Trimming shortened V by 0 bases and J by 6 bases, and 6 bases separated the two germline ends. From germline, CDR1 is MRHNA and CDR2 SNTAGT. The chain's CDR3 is CASSDSLPNTIYF. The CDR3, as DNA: TGTGCCAGCAGTGACTCCCTCCCAAACACCATATATTTT.

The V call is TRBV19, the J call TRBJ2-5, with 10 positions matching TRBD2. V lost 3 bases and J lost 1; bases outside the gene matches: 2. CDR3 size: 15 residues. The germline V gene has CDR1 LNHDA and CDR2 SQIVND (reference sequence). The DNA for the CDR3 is TGTGCCAGTAGTATCGCTAGCGGGAGCCAAGAGACCCAGTACTTC. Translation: CASSIASGSQETQYF. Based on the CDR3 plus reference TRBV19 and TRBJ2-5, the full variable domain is DGGITQSPKYLFRKEGQNVTLSCEQNLNHDAMYWYRQDPGQGLRLIYYSQIVNDFQKGDIAEGYSVSREKKESFPLTVTSAQKNPTAFYLCASSIASGSQETQYFGPGTRLLVL.

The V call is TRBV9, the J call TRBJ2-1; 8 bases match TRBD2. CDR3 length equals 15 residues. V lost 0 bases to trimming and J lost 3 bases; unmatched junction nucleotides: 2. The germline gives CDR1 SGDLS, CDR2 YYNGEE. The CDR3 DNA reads TGTGCCAGCAGCGTAGTAAGCGGGGGCTACAATGAGCAGTTCTTC. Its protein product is CASSVVSGGYNEQFF.

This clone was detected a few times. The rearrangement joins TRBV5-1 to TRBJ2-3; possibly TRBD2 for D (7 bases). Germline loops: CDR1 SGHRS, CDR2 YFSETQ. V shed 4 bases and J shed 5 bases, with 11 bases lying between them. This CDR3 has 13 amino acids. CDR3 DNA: TGCGCCAGCAGCCGGGGGGCCGGAGATACGCAGTATTTT. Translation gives CASSRGAGDTQYF. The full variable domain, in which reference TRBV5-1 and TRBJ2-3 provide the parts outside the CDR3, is KAGVTQTPRYLIKTRGQQVTLSCSPISGHRSVSWYQQTPGQGLQFLFEYFSETQRNKGNFPGRFSGRQFSNSRSEMNVSTLELGDSALYLCASSRGAGDTQYFGPGTRLTVL.

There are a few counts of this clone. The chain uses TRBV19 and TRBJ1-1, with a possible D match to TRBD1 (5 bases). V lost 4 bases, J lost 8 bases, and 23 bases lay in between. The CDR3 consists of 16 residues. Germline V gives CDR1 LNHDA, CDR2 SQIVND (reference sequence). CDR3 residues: CASSTPRPGWIEEAFF. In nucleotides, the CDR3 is TGTGCCAGTAGTACGCCTCGACCAGGGTGGATCGAGGAAGCTTTCTTT.

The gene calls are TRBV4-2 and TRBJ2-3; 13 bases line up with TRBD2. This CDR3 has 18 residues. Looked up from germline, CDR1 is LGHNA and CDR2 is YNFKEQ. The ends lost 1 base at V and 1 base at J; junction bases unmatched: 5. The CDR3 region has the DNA TGTGCCAGCAGCCAAGGGACTAGCGGGGGCCCCCGCACAGATACGCAGTATTTT. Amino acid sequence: CASSQGTSGGPRTDTQYF.

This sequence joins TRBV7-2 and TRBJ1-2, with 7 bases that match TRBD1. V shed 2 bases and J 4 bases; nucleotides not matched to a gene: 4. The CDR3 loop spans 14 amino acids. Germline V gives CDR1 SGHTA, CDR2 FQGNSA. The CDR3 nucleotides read TGTGCCAGCAGCTTATTGGCAGGGGGCTATGGCTACACCTTC. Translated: CASSLLAGGYGYTF.

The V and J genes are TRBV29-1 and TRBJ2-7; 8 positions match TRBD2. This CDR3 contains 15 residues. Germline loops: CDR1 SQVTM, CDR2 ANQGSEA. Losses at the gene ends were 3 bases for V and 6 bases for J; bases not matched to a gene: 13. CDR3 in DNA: TGCAGCGTTGACCAGTCAGCGGGGGAGGTTGGCGAGCAGTACTTC. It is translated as CSVDQSAGEVGEQYF.

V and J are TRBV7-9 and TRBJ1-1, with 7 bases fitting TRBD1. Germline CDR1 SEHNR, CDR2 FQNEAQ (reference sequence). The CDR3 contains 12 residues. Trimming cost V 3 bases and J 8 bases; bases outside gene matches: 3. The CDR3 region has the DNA TGTGCCAGCAGCTTCCGGGACAGCGAAGCTTTCTTT. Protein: CASSFRDSEAFF.

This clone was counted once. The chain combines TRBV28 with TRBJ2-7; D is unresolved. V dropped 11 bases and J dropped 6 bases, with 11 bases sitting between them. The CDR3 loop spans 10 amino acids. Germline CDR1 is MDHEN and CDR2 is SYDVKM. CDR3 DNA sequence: TGTGCCTCGGGTTGGGTCGAGCAGTACTTC. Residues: CASGWVEQYF.

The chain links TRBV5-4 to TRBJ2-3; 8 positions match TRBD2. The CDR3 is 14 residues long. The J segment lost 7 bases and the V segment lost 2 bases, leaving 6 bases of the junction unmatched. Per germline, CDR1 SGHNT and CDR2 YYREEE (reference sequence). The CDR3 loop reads CASSFSGGGYTQYF. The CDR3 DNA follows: TGTGCCAGCAGCTTTTCGGGCGGGGGGTATACGCAGTATTTT.

Written as DNA, the CDR3 is TGCGCCAGCAGCCCCGGGGGGGGGCCGGGCGAGCAGTACTTC. Protein: CASSPGGGPGEQYF. V gene TRBV5-1 combines with J gene TRBJ2-5; 8 bases line up with TRBD2. TRBJ2-7 matches the DNA end more closely, so the J call is doubtful. This CDR3 contains 14 residues. Germline CDR1 reads SGHRS; CDR2 reads YFSETQ.

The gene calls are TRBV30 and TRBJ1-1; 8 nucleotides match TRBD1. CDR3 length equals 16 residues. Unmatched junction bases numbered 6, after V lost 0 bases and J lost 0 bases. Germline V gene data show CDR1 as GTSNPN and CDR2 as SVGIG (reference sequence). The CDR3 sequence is CAWSVLDRDLNTEAFF. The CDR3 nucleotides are TGTGCCTGGAGTGTACTGGACAGGGATTTGAACACTGAAGCTTTCTTT.

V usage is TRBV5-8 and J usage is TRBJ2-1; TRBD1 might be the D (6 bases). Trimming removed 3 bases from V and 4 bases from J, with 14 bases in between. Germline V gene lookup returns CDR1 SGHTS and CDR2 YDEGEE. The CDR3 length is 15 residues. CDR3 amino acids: CASSSGHLTYNEQFF. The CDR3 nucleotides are TGTGCCAGCAGCTCGGGACATCTAACTTACAATGAGCAGTTCTTC.

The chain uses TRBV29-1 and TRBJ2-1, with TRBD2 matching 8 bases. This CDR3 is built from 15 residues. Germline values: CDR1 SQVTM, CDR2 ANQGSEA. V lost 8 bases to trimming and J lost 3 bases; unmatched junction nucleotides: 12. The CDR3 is CSHRGGRSNYNEQFF. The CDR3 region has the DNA TGCAGCCATCGGGGGGGGCGATCAAACTACAATGAGCAGTTCTTC.

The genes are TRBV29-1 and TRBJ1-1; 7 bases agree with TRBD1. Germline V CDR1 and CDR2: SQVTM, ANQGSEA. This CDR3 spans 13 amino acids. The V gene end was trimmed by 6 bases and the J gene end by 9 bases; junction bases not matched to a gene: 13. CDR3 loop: CSVPIGAGGKAFF. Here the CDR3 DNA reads TGCAGCGTCCCCATCGGGGCAGGGGGGAAAGCTTTCTTT.

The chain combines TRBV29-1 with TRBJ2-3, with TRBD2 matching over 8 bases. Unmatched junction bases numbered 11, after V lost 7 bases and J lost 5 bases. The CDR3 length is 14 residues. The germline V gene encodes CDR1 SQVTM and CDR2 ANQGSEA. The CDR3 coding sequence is TGCAGCGCCGAGGGCGGGGGGCAAAAAGATACGCAGTATTTT. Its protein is CSAEGGGQKDTQYF.

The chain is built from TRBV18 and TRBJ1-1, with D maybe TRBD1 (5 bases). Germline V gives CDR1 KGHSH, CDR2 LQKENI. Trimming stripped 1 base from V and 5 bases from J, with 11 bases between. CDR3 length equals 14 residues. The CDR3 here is CASSPLRGGTEAFF. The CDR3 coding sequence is TGTGCCAGCTCACCACTCCGTGGGGGGACTGAAGCTTTCTTT.

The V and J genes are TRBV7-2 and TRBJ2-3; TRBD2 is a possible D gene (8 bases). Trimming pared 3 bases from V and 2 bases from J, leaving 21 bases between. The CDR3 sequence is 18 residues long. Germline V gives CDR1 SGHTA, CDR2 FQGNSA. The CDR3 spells CASSLILRGRGATDTQYF. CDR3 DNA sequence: TGTGCCAGCAGCTTGATTTTAAGGGGGCGGGGGGCCACAGATACGCAGTATTTT.

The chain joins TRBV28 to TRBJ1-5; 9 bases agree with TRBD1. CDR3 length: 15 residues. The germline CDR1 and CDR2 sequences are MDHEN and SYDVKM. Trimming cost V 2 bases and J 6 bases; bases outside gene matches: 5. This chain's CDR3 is CASSLTQGASQPQHF. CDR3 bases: TGTGCCAGCAGTTTAACACAGGGGGCGAGTCAGCCCCAGCATTTT.

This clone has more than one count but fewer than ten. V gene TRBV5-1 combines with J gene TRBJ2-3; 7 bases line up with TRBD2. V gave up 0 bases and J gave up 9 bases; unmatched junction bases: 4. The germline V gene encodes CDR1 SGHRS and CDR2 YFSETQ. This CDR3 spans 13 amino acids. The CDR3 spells CASSLAGGITQYF. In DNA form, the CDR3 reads TGCGCCAGCAGCTTGGCCGGGGGGATAACGCAGTATTTT.

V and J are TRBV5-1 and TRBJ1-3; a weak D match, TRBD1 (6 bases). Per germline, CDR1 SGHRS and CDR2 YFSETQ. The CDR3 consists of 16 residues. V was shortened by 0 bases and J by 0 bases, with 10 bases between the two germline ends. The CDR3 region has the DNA TGCGCCAGCAGCTTGGCAACAGGGAGCTCTGGAAACACCATATATTTT. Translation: CASSLATGSSGNTIYF. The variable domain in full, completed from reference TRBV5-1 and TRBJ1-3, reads KAGVTQTPRYLIKTRGQQVTLSCSPISGHRSVSWYQQTPGQGLQFLFEYFSETQRNKGNFPGRFSGRQFSNSRSEMNVSTLELGDSALYLCASSLATGSSGNTIYFGEGSWLTVV.

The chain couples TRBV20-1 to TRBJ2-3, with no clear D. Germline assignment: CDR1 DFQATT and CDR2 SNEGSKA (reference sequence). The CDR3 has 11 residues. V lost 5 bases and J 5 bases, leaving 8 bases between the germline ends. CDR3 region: CSAPRIDTQYF. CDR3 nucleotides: TGCAGTGCTCCCCGTATAGATACGCAGTATTTT.

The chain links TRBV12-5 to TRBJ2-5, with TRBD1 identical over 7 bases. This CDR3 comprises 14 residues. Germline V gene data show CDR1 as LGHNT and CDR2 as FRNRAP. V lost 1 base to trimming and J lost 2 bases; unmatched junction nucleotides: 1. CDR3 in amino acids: CASGLAGQQETQYF. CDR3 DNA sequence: TGTGCTAGTGGTTTGGCGGGACAGCAAGAGACCCAGTACTTC.

The CDR3 bases are TGCGCCAGCAGCCGAAACGGGGGTTCGAACACCGGGGAGCTGTTTTTT. Encoded protein: CASSRNGGSNTGELFF. The V call is TRBV4-3, the J call TRBJ2-2; TRBD2 is a possible D gene (6 bases). This CDR3 is 16 amino acids long. V was trimmed by 4 bases and J by 0 bases, leaving 12 bases between them. Germline CDR1 is LGHNA and CDR2 is YSLEER.